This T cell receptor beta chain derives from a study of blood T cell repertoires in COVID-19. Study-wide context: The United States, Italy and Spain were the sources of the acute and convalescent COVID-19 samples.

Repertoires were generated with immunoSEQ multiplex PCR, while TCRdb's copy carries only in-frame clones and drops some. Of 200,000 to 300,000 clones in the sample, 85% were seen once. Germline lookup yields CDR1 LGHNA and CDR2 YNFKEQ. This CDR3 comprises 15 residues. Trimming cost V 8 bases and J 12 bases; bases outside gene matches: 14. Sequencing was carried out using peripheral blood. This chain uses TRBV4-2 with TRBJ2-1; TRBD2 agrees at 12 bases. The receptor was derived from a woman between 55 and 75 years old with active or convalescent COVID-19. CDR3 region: CASAKELAGGLAQFF. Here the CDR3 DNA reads TGTGCCAGCGCCAAGGAACTAGCGGGGGGACTTGCGCAGTTCTTC.